This section outlines one T cell receptor beta chain sequence together with its context. Its antigen is unknown. The CDR3 spans 17 residues. With 0 bases removed from V and 2 bases from J, the gap between germline ends came to 17 bases. The germline CDR1 and CDR2 sequences are LGHNA and YNFKEQ. This entry belongs to a study of T cell responses to AZD1222 COVID-19 vaccine. Study context: It was second doses at about 4 or about 12 weeks that were pooled.

The assay was immunoSEQ multiplex PCR, and TCRdb's table has in-frame clones only and misses some. Among some 120,000 clones, 91% were seen once, and the ten largest hold 4% to 5%. Findings and limits, study-wide: Vaccine-related CD4 TCRs covered spike, predominating at 160-218 and 743-854. Most donors were white British, females outnumbered males, and clonal diversity was possibly underestimated.

Sequencing used peripheral blood, obtained on day 0 of AZD1222 vaccination. The chain links TRBV4-2 to TRBJ2-7; either TRBD1 or TRBD2 may fit D (6 bases each). This TCR came from an adult in good health. CDR3 amino acids: CASSQDHSGAGAYEQYF. The CDR3 nucleotides are TGTGCCAGCAGCCAAGACCACTCGGGGGCGGGCGCCTACGAGCAGTACTTC.